This entry lists 22 T cell receptor beta chains sequenced from one sample in a study of T cell clonality in common variable immunodeficiency. The method was immunoSEQ multiplex PCR; TCRdb's version includes in-frame clones alone and lacks a portion of them. The sample counts under 50,000 clones, none seen once; the ten largest own approximately 6.3%. Sequencing was performed on peripheral blood mononuclear cells. The source of these receptors is a person between 18 and 75 years old in good health.

This clone was counted at least ten times. The CDR3 end lies 3 residues beyond the end of the read and is filled in from the germline J gene. The chain couples TRBV7-9 to TRBJ2-5, with 7 bases that match TRBD1. V shed 1 base and J 3 bases; nucleotides not matched to a gene: 5. There are 15 residues in the CDR3. Germline CDR1 reads SEHNR; CDR2 reads FQNEAQ (reference sequence). Partial CDR3 DNA: TGTGCCAGCAGCTTAGTAGGGCAGGGGGAAGAGACC. It codes for CASSLVGQGEET. The whole CDR3 is CASSLVGQGEETQYF.

In its sample, this clone was seen a few times. The CDR3 end is not reached by the read, which stops 3 residues before it; the germline J gene fills it in. The rearrangement uses TRBV30 and TRBJ1-2; no definite D call. The CDR3 has 16 residues. Looked up from germline, CDR1 is GTSNPN and CDR2 is SVGIG (reference sequence). CDR3 region: CAWSLGALPSTDTYTF. The covered CDR3 bases are TGTGCCTGGAGTTTAGGAGCCCTGCCTAGCACAGATACC.

On this clone: The read comes to an end 3 residues before the CDR3 does, leaving the germline J gene to fill in the end. The chain couples TRBV7-2 to TRBJ1-3; the D gene is possibly TRBD1 (6 bases). Deletions cut 0 bases from V and 0 bases from J, with 9 bases between. This CDR3 comprises 16 residues. Looked up from germline, CDR1 is SGHTA and CDR2 is FQGNSA. The chain's CDR3 is CASSLAGANSGNTIYF. The CDR3 bases that were read are TGTGCCAGCAGCTTAGCGGGGGCAAACTCTGGAAACACC.

This clone has a count of ten or more. The read ends 3 residues early relative to the CDR3; the germline J gene fills the gap. This chain uses TRBV12-3 or TRBV12-4 with TRBJ2-7, with 10 bases identical to TRBD1. The CDR3 runs 15 residues. V dropped 3 bases and J dropped 3; count of bases not matched to a gene: 5. The sequenced part of the CDR3 DNA is TGTGCCAGCAGTTTGAGTGGACAGGGGGTCTACGAG. Protein: CASSLSGQGVYE. The whole CDR3 reads CASSLSGQGVYEQYF.

This clone occurred many times. The read is 3 residues too short to cover the CDR3 end, so that end is filled in from the germline J gene. This chain joins TRBV14 and TRBJ1-6; TRBD1 might be the D (5 bases). Trimming took 11 bases from V and 7 from J, leaving 15 bases between them. The germline CDR1 and CDR2 sequences are SGHDN and FVKESK. The CDR3 has 13 residues. The part of the CDR3 DNA that was read is TGTGCCTCCCGGGTGGGACTCAATTCACCC. Its protein product is CASRVGLNSP. The whole CDR3 protein is CASRVGLNSPLHF.

This clone turned up a few times. With the read ending 3 residues before the CDR3 end, the germline J gene is used to fill in that end. The V gene is TRBV7-8, the J gene TRBJ1-1; D gene unclear. The CDR3 consists of 18 residues. Germline CDR1 is SGHVS and CDR2 is FQNEAQ. Trimming left V 4 bases short and J 0 bases short, with 21 bases between. The CDR3 region is CASSSPRRRLNLNTEAFF. The sequenced CDR3 bases are TGTGCCAGCAGCTCGCCGCGGCGGAGGTTAAACCTGAACACTGAA. Full variable domain (remainder filled in from reference TRBV7-8 and TRBJ1-1): GAGVSQSPRYKVAKRGQDVALRCDPISGHVSLFWYQQALGQGPEFLTYFQNEAQLDKSGLPSDRFFAERPEGSVSTLKIQRTQQEDSAVYLCASSSPRRRLNLNTEAFFGQGTRLTVV.

This clone was detected many times. The DNA ends 3 residues before the CDR3 does, and the rest of the CDR3 is filled in from the germline J gene. V and J are TRBV7-9 and TRBJ2-1; 7 bases match TRBD1. Germline V gives CDR1 SEHNR, CDR2 FQNEAQ (reference sequence). CDR3 length: 14 amino acids. The V and J ends lost 5 bases and 8 bases, in that order; junction bases with no gene match: 9. CDR3 loop: CASSLDRESDEQFF. CDR3 DNA, as far as it was read: TGTGCCAGCAGCCTCGACAGGGAGTCGGATGAG. The full variable domain, in which reference TRBV7-9 and TRBJ2-1 provide the parts outside the CDR3, is DTGVSQNPRHKITKRGQNVTFRCDPISEHNRLYWYRQTLGQGPEFLTYFQNEAQLEKSRLLSDRFSAERPKGSFSTLEIQRTEQGDSAMYLCASSLDRESDEQFFGPGTRLTVL.

This clone was counted ten times or more. From the germline J gene comes the end of the CDR3, since the read stops 3 residues before it. The chain uses TRBV10-1 and TRBJ2-1; the match to TRBD1 covers 7 bases. Germline V gives CDR1 WNHNN, CDR2 SYGVQD (reference sequence). The V gene end was trimmed by 1 base and the J gene end by 2 bases; junction bases not matched to a gene: 2. The CDR3 totals 15 residues. CDR3 sequence: CASSELGQAYNEQFF. The CDR3 bases that were read are TGCGCCAGCAGTGAGTTAGGACAGGCCTACAATGAG.

This clone was picked up many times. Read sequence stops 3 residues before the CDR3 end, and the germline J gene provides the missing end. This chain joins TRBV10-3 and TRBJ2-7, with TRBD1 identical over 8 bases. The germline V gene encodes CDR1 ENHRY and CDR2 SYGVKD. V trimming: 8 bases; J trimming: 2 bases; junction bases outside the gene matches: 5. The CDR3 runs 13 residues. The covered CDR3 bases are TGTGCCATCGCGGGACAGGCCACCTACGAG. This gives the protein CAIAGQATYE. The CDR3 as a whole reads CAIAGQATYEQYF.

This clone was seen ten or more times. The sequence runs out 3 residues before the end of the CDR3; the remainder is reconstructed from the germline J gene. The chain employs TRBV18 and TRBJ2-1; maybe TRBD1 (6 bases). Germline CDR1 is KGHSH and CDR2 is LQKENI. V was cut by 6 bases and J by 0 bases, with 18 bases left in between. The CDR3 covers 17 residues. The CDR3 here is CASSQTRTALSYNEQFF. CDR3 bases read: TGTGCCAGCTCCCAAACAAGGACAGCTCTCTCCTACAATGAG.

Many counts were recorded for this clone. The CDR3 is cut off 3 residues early in the read; its end comes from the germline J gene. The chain recombines TRBV13 with TRBJ1-3; the D gene is possibly TRBD1 (5 bases). This CDR3 is built from 17 residues. The V and J ends lost 5 bases and 1 base respectively, with 18 bases between them. Germline lookup yields CDR1 PRHDT and CDR2 FYEKMQ (reference sequence). CDR3 loop: CASSLRGRVISGNTIYF. Incomplete CDR3 DNA: TGTGCCAGCAGCCTAAGGGGTCGGGTCATTTCTGGAAACACC.

This clone appeared a few times. A single base separates this from a much larger clone, so it may be a read error. The CDR3 is cut off 3 residues early in the read; its end comes from the germline J gene. The chain uses TRBV18 and TRBJ2-7, with D hard to call. CDR1 and CDR2 from the germline V gene are KGHSH and LQKENI. The CDR3 sequence is 17 residues long. Deletions cut 7 bases from V and 0 bases from J, with 22 bases between. The DNA read from the CDR3 is TGTGCCAGCTTACCCGACACCCGGCTTACTCGCTCCTACGAG. Its translation is CASLPDTRLTRSYE. The whole CDR3 reads CASLPDTRLTRSYEQYF. The whole variable domain, remainder taken from reference TRBV18 and TRBJ2-7, is NAGVMQNPRHLVRRRGQEARLRCSPMKGHSHVYWYRQLPEEGLKFMVYLQKENIIDESGMPKERFSAEFPKEGPSILRIQQVVRGDSAAYFCASLPDTRLTRSYEQYFGPGTRLTVT.

There are many counts of this clone. The read falls 3 residues short of the CDR3 end, and the missing part is taken from the germline J gene. The V and J genes are TRBV2 and TRBJ2-5, with 7 positions matching TRBD1. Germline V gives CDR1 SNHLY, CDR2 FYNNEI. The CDR3 covers 11 residues. V lost 11 bases, J lost 3 bases, and 3 bases stayed unmatched. The CDR3 spells CAGTGEETQYF. The CDR3 bases that were read are TGTGCCGGTACAGGGGAAGAGACC.

Remarks on this clone: The read terminates 3 residues before the CDR3 end, so the remaining end is supplied by the germline J gene. The rearrangement links TRBV4-2 to TRBJ2-7; D may correspond to TRBD1 or TRBD2 (6 bases each). The V end lost 4 bases, the J end lost 4 bases, and 17 bases lay between the germline ends. Germline V gives CDR1 LGHNA, CDR2 YNFKEQ. The CDR3 is 15 residues long. The CDR3 DNA, read in part, is TGTGCCAGCAGCCCCACTTTGGAGGGGGAATACGAG. It yields the protein CASSPTLEGEYE. The whole CDR3 protein is CASSPTLEGEYEQYF.

This clone was counted many times. CDR3 DNA, as far as it was read: TGTGCCAGCAGTTTCACAGGGACGCCTAATTCACCC. This translates into CASSFTGTPNSP. The whole CDR3 protein reads CASSFTGTPNSPLHF. The V and J genes are TRBV7-2 and TRBJ1-6; D perhaps matches TRBD1 (6 bases). The read falls 3 residues short of the CDR3 end, and the missing part is taken from the germline J gene. Germline CDR1 is SGHTA and CDR2 is FQGNSA. The CDR3 is 15 residues long. Deletions cut 6 bases from V and 6 bases from J, with 15 bases between.

This clone has ten or more counts. The missing CDR3 end, 3 residues past where the read stops, is filled in from the germline J gene. V usage is TRBV6-2 or TRBV6-3 and J usage is TRBJ2-2, with unresolved D. Germline CDR1 is MNHEY and CDR2 is SVGEGT. There are 12 residues in the CDR3. V lost 8 bases and J 4 bases, leaving 8 bases between the germline ends. CDR3 DNA (partial): TGTGCCAGCCCCTCCCCCACCGGGGAG. Protein product: CASPSPTGE. The full CDR3 protein reads CASPSPTGELFF.

At least ten counts were recorded for this clone. The observed sequence ends 3 residues before the CDR3 terminus, with the missing tail filled in from the germline J gene. J is TRBJ1-5 and V is TRBV30; D gene unclear. Trimming stripped 0 bases from V and 8 bases from J, with 8 bases between. This CDR3 has 12 residues. Germline values: CDR1 GTSNPN, CDR2 SVGIG (reference sequence). The CDR3 loop reads CAWSVYPEPQHF. The sequenced CDR3 bases are TGTGCCTGGAGTGTATACCCGGAGCCC.

Concerning this clone itself: Read coverage stops 3 residues before the CDR3 terminus; the germline J gene supplies the remainder. J is TRBJ2-3 and V is TRBV2; 9 positions match TRBD1. Trimming cost V 6 bases and J 3 bases; bases outside gene matches: 7. There are 15 residues in the CDR3. Germline V gene sequence: CDR1 SNHLY, CDR2 FYNNEI. The sequenced CDR3 bases are TGTGCCAGCAGCGTACAGGGGGCAGGGACAGATACG. Amino acids: CASSVQGAGTDT. The entire CDR3 reads CASSVQGAGTDTQYF.

This clone appeared a few times. The read terminates 3 residues before the CDR3 end, so the remaining end is supplied by the germline J gene. The V gene is TRBV6-2 or TRBV6-3, the J gene TRBJ2-1; 11 bases line up with TRBD2. This CDR3 has 16 amino acids. V lost 9 bases and J lost 8; bases outside the gene matches: 15. Germline-derived CDR1 and CDR2 are MNHEY and SVGEGT. This CDR3 reads CASAGGIAGGLDEQFF. CDR3 DNA (partial): TGTGCCAGTGCTGGGGGAATAGCGGGGGGGCTCGATGAG.

On this clone: The read ends 3 residues before the CDR3 terminus; that terminus is restored from the germline J gene. The rearrangement links TRBV18 to TRBJ1-2; possibly TRBD1 for D (5 bases). This CDR3 comprises 15 residues. The germline V gene has CDR1 KGHSH and CDR2 LQKENI. CDR3 loop: CASSRQPVWNNDYTF. CDR3 DNA, as far as it was read: TGTGCCAGCTCTCGACAGCCCGTGTGGAACAATGAC. Full variable domain (missing parts from reference TRBV18 and TRBJ1-2): NAGVMQNPRHLVRRRGQEARLRCSPMKGHSHVYWYRQLPEEGLKFMVYLQKENIIDESGMPKERFSAEFPKEGPSILRIQQVVRGDSAAYFCASSRQPVWNNDYTFGSGTRLTVV.

This clone was seen repeatedly, ten times or more. The chain's CDR3 is CSVETMASGGAFLNEQFF. Partial CDR3 DNA: TGCAGCGTTGAAACGATGGCTAGCGGGGGGGCGTTTCTGAATGAG. V and J are TRBV29-1 and TRBJ2-1; 12 bases map to TRBD2. The read ends 3 residues early relative to the CDR3; the germline J gene fills the gap. Germline V lookup: CDR1 SQVTM, CDR2 ANQGSEA. This CDR3 contains 18 residues. V dropped 2 bases and J dropped 7; count of bases not matched to a gene: 15.

This clone was counted at least ten times. The CDR3 is cut off 3 residues early in the read; its end comes from the germline J gene. The V and J genes are TRBV5-1 and TRBJ2-3; 8 bases agree with TRBD2. V lost 0 bases to trimming and J lost 1 base; unmatched junction nucleotides: 10. The germline gives CDR1 SGHRS, CDR2 YFSETQ. The length of the CDR3 is 18 residues. The CDR3 here is CASSLGLGTRGGTDTQYF. The CDR3 bases that were read are TGCGCCAGCAGCTTGGGGCTCGGGACTAGAGGCGGCACAGATACG.